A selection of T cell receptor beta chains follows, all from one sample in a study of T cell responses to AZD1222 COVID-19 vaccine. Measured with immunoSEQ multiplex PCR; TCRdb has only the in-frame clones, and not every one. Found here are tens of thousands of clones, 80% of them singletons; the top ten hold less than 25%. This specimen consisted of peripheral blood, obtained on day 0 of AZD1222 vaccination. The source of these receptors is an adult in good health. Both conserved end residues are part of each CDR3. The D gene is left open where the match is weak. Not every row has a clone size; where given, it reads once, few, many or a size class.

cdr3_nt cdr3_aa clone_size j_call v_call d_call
TGTGCCAGCAGTGAACTGGGTCGGAGCAATCAGCCCCAGCATTTT CASSELGRSNQPQHF - TRBJ1-5 TRBV2 -
TGTGCCAGCAGTTACGCCAGGGGGGATCAGCCCCAGCATTTT CASSYARGDQPQHF - TRBJ1-5 TRBV6-5 TRBD1
TGCGCCAGCAGTCACCCTCTTAGGAAGGCCCACTACGAGCAGTACTTC CASSHPLRKAHYEQYF - TRBJ2-7 TRBV23-1 -
TGCGCCAGCAGCTCGGGACTAGCGGGAGCGGGGGAGACCCAGTACTTC CASSSGLAGAGETQYF - TRBJ2-5 TRBV5-1 TRBD2
TGTGCCAGCAGCCCTGGAGGGGGGAAACTGTTTTTT CASSPGGGKLFF - TRBJ1-4 TRBV3-1/TRBV3-2 -
TGTGCCAGCTCTCCGCGGACAGGGGGCCGTGAGCAGTTCTTC CASSPRTGGREQFF - TRBJ2-1 TRBV11-3 TRBD1
TGTGCCAGCAGTTACCTAGTAGGAATCGGGGAGCTGTTTTTT CASSYLVGIGELFF - TRBJ2-2 TRBV6-2/TRBV6-3 -
TGCAGCGTTGTGGGTGAGAACTATGGCTACACCTTC CSVVGENYGYTF few TRBJ1-2 TRBV29-1 -
TGTGCCACCAAGGGACAGCAGGATTCACCCCTCCACTTT CATKGQQDSPLHF - TRBJ1-6 TRBV28 TRBD1
TGTGCCAGCAGTTATGACAGACATAATCAGCCCCAGCATTTT CASSYDRHNQPQHF - TRBJ1-5 TRBV6-5 -
TGTGCCAGCAGCCCGAGAGACGGACCCCGGGGTGAAAAACTGTTTTTT CASSPRDGPRGEKLFF - TRBJ1-4 TRBV28 -
TGTGCCAGTGGTCAAGGGGGGCGAACTAATGAAAAACTGTTTTTT CASGQGGRTNEKLFF - TRBJ1-4 TRBV19 -
TGTGCCACCAGCAGCCGTGGCGGGGACCAGCCCCAGCATTTT CATSSRGGDQPQHF once TRBJ1-5 TRBV15 -